The TCR beta chain described here comes from a study of cytomegalovirus exposure and HLA in healthy donors. Findings and limits, study-wide: Some V segments, TRBV6-2 and TRBV6-3 among them, were indistinguishable and were therefore excluded. In an earlier analysis, about 87% or about 30%: the productive usage of most TCR beta V segments. Most sequenced TCRs were rare (though some public TCRs occurred in many donors). V- and J-gene trimming of TCR beta was linked (in a later analysis) to a missense DCLRE1C variant.

Of note for this clone: Its target is not known.

This CDR3 comprises 14 residues. V lost 6 bases and J 10 bases, leaving 16 bases between the germline ends. CDR1 and CDR2 from the germline V gene are LNHDA and SQIVND (reference sequence). PCR was performed using 60 Vbeta and 13 Jbeta primers. Method: immunoSEQ multiplex PCR; TCRdb's copy keeps in-frame clones and lacks some. The table lists about 200,000 clones, around 80% of them singletons, with 2.9% in the top ten. This rearrangement joins TRBV19 to TRBJ1-6; D perhaps matches TRBD1 (6 bases). The sample comprised PBMCs. This TCR was recovered from a young man in good health and CMV-seronegative. The CDR3 region is CASSNRDIMSPLHF. Written as DNA, the CDR3 is TGTGCCAGTAGCAACCGGGACATCATGTCACCCCTCCACTTT.